The 27 T cell receptor beta chains reported below all come from one sample, sequenced in a study of Ad26.COV2.S vaccination and SARS-CoV-2 variants. Assay: immunoSEQ multiplex PCR; the TCRdb copy retains only in-frame clones and omits some. The sample records approximately 500,000 clones, roughly 85% being singletons. Noted treatment: 15 to 20 received Ad26.COV2.S at low or high dose, single or two shots; about 5 received placebo; per-sample allocation not given. After the first vaccine or placebo injection, samples were drawn on day 63. The sequenced sample was peripheral blood, obtained in a trial of Ad26.COV2.S vaccine versus placebo. These receptors were taken from a person aged 18-60 years who received the Ad26.COV2.S COVID-19 vaccine or a placebo.

A remark on this clone: Other DNA sequences in this specimen translate into the identical CDR3. This chain connects TRBV30 to TRBJ2-1; D is uncertain. Germline V lookup: CDR1 GTSNPN, CDR2 SVGIG (reference sequence). The CDR3 totals 15 residues. Trimming cost V 0 bases and J 0 bases, with 9 bases left between them. This chain's CDR3 is CAWSVGGSSYNEQFF. The CDR3, as DNA: TGTGCCTGGAGTGTCGGCGGTAGCTCCTACAATGAGCAGTTCTTC.

This rearrangement joins TRBV6-5 to TRBJ2-1, with D hard to call. The germline V gene encodes CDR1 MNHEY and CDR2 SVGAGI. The CDR3 is made up of 14 amino acids. V dropped 3 bases and J dropped 3 bases, with 9 bases sitting between them. The CDR3 loop reads CASSYGMDYNEQFF. CDR3 coding DNA: TGTGCCAGCAGTTATGGGATGGACTACAATGAGCAGTTCTTC.

The gene calls are TRBV9 and TRBJ2-3; D not resolved. The length of the CDR3 is 13 residues. CDR1 and CDR2 (germline): SGDLS, YYNGEE. The V end lost 0 bases, the J end lost 4 bases, and 6 bases lay between the germline ends. The CDR3 region has the DNA TGTGCCAGCAGCGTAGGTGCAGCAGATACGCAGTATTTT. Its protein product is CASSVGAADTQYF.

This rearrangement joins TRBV5-1 to TRBJ1-2; tentative D call: TRBD1 (5 bases). The CDR3 extends over 15 amino acids. Between the trimmed V and J ends, which lost 0 bases and 0 bases, there was a span of 9 bases. Per germline, CDR1 SGHRS and CDR2 YFSETQ. DNA of the CDR3: TGCGCCAGCAGCTTGGGTGGGGCTCCTAACTATGGCTACACCTTC. Protein product: CASSLGGAPNYGYTF.

V usage is TRBV30 and J usage is TRBJ1-1; D gene unclear. Trimming removed 7 bases at V and 0 bases at J, with 0 bases between. The germline V gene has CDR1 GTSNPN and CDR2 SVGIG (reference sequence). The CDR3 covers 9 residues. As DNA, the CDR3 is TGTGCCTTGAACACTGAAGCTTTCTTT. Its translation: CALNTEAFF.

This chain's CDR3 is CASSPVDSNQPQHF. The CDR3 nucleotides read TGTGCCAGCAGCCCCGTAGATAGCAATCAGCCCCAGCATTTT. V usage is TRBV7-2 and J usage is TRBJ1-5; D is undetermined. V dropped 5 bases and J dropped 0 bases, with 8 bases sitting between them. The V gene's germline CDR1 is SGHTA and CDR2 FQGNSA. This CDR3 contains 14 residues.

The rearrangement joins TRBV9 to TRBJ2-2; a possible D gene is TRBD2 (6 bases). Germline CDR1 reads SGDLS; CDR2 reads YYNGEE. CDR3 length: 15 amino acids. The V end lost 0 bases, the J end lost 7 bases, and 13 bases lay between the germline ends. The CDR3 DNA sequence: TGTGCCAGCAGCGTAGTTGGAGGGGCCGGCGGGGAGCTGTTTTTT. Its translation is CASSVVGGAGGELFF.

The chain uses TRBV5-6 and TRBJ1-2, with no clear D. The V end lost 2 bases, the J end lost 4 bases, and 9 bases lay between the germline ends. The CDR3 is 13 amino acids. Germline assignment: CDR1 SGHDT and CDR2 YYEEEE. The CDR3 reads CASSFPGSYGYTF. The CDR3 DNA sequence: TGTGCCAGCAGCTTCCCGGGCAGCTATGGCTACACCTTC.

The rearrangement links TRBV19 to TRBJ1-4; possible D gene TRBD1, 6 bases. From germline, CDR1 is LNHDA and CDR2 SQIVND (reference sequence). The CDR3 runs 15 residues. V lost 9 bases and J 3 bases, leaving 17 bases between the germline ends. DNA of the CDR3: TGTGCCAGCGGGGGGCGCGAGTCGTCTAATGAAAAACTGTTTTTT. It codes for CASGGRESSNEKLFF.

This chain joins TRBV11-2 and TRBJ2-6, with a weak D call TRBD1 (5 bases). Germline CDR1 SGHAT, CDR2 FQNNGV. Trimming removed 4 bases at V and 0 bases at J, with 7 bases between. The CDR3 extends over 15 amino acids. The CDR3 protein is CASSSGHSGANVLTF. The DNA of the CDR3 is TGTGCCAGCAGCTCTGGACACTCTGGGGCCAACGTCCTGACTTTC. Based on the CDR3 plus reference TRBV11-2 and TRBJ2-6, the full variable domain is EAGVAQSPRYKIIEKRQSVAFWCNPISGHATLYWYQQILGQGPKLLIQFQNNGVVDDSQLPKDRFSAERLKGVDSTLKIQPAKLEDSAVYLCASSSGHSGANVLTFGAGSRLTVL.

V usage is TRBV7-2 and J usage is TRBJ2-3, with TRBD2 identical over 9 bases. V lost 2 bases to trimming and J lost 6 bases; unmatched junction nucleotides: 9. This CDR3 contains 16 residues. Germline values: CDR1 SGHTA, CDR2 FQGNSA. The CDR3 sequence is CASSLFAGGTADTQYF. The CDR3 DNA reads as TGTGCCAGCAGCTTATTCGCGGGAGGGACGGCCGATACGCAGTATTTT.

The chain carries TRBV7-9 and TRBJ1-6; a possible D gene is TRBD1 (5 bases). CDR3 length equals 16 residues. Germline values: CDR1 SEHNR, CDR2 FQNEAQ (reference sequence). Trimming left V 5 bases short and J 8 bases short, with 19 bases between. CDR3 sequence (DNA): TGTGCCAGCAGCCGCGCTCAGGGCGCGGGTGATTCACCCCTCCACTTT. Translation: CASSRAQGAGDSPLHF.

This clone was seen a few times. J is TRBJ1-6 and V is TRBV11-2; D is possibly TRBD1 (5 bases). CDR1 and CDR2 (germline): SGHAT, FQNNGV. Between the trimmed V and J ends, which lost 6 bases and 8 bases, there was a span of 11 bases. The CDR3 has 13 amino acids. The CDR3 spells CASRGTEDSPLHF. CDR3 DNA sequence: TGTGCCAGCAGAGGGACGGAAGATTCACCCCTCCACTTT.

The chain recombines TRBV19 with TRBJ2-1, with D perhaps being TRBD1 or TRBD2 (5 bases each). The CDR3 totals 13 residues. Germline lookup yields CDR1 LNHDA and CDR2 SQIVND (reference sequence). Trimming took off 11 bases at V and 8 bases at J, with 19 bases between the two ends. The CDR3 DNA sequence: TGTGCCGCGAGAAGGGACCCGCTCGATGAGCAGTTCTTC. It specifies CAARRDPLDEQFF.

The rearrangement joins TRBV2 to TRBJ1-5; D is uncertain. The CDR3 contains 15 residues. Trimming stripped 3 bases from V and 0 bases from J, with 9 bases between. Germline V gives CDR1 SNHLY, CDR2 FYNNEI. The CDR3 reads CASSEARNSNQPQHF. The CDR3 region has the DNA TGTGCCAGCAGTGAGGCAAGGAATAGCAATCAGCCCCAGCATTTT. The full variable domain, its missing parts supplied by reference TRBV2 and TRBJ1-5, is EPEVTQTPSHQVTQMGQEVILRCVPISNHLYFYWYRQILGQKVEFLVSFYNNEISEKSEIFDDQFSVERPDGSNFTLKIRSTKLEDSAMYFCASSEARNSNQPQHFGDGTRLSIL.

The chain joins TRBV6-5 to TRBJ2-2; 7 bases align to TRBD1. V lost 4 bases to trimming and J lost 9 bases; unmatched junction nucleotides: 5. This CDR3 is 13 amino acids long. CDR1 is MNHEY, CDR2 SVGAGI, per germline. The CDR3 DNA follows: TGTGCCAGCAGTTTCACAGGGGACCGGGAGCTGTTTTTT. Its protein is CASSFTGDRELFF.

The chain joins TRBV28 to TRBJ1-2, with no clear D. This CDR3 has 15 amino acids. V lost 6 bases, J lost 0 bases, and 14 bases lay in between. The germline CDR1 and CDR2 sequences are MDHEN and SYDVKM. Here the CDR3 reads CASSRGGLANYGYTF. DNA of the CDR3: TGTGCCAGCAGCCGCGGAGGTTTGGCTAACTATGGCTACACCTTC.

This clone was seen a few times. J is TRBJ1-2 and V is TRBV19; D unresolved. The germline V gene encodes CDR1 LNHDA and CDR2 SQIVND (reference sequence). The CDR3 contains 12 residues. V was trimmed by 3 bases and J by 6 bases, leaving 8 bases between them. The CDR3 DNA reads as TGTGCCAGTAGTATCGGAACGGATGGCTACACCTTC. Protein: CASSIGTDGYTF.

The J gene is TRBJ1-5, the V gene TRBV19; 7 bases fit TRBD1. This CDR3 spans 14 amino acids. J gave up 4 bases and V 4 bases, and 4 bases lay outside the gene matches. Germline loops: CDR1 LNHDA, CDR2 SQIVND (reference sequence). The CDR3 region has the DNA TGTGCCAGTAGTACGACAGGGTGGAATCAGCCCCAGCATTTT. Its translation: CASSTTGWNQPQHF.

V and J are TRBV6-1 and TRBJ2-7; D call uncertain. Germline values: CDR1 MNHNS, CDR2 SASEGT. Trimming shortened V by 3 bases and J by 0 bases, and 9 bases separated the two germline ends. The CDR3 runs to 14 residues. As DNA, the CDR3 is TGTGCCAGCAGTGACCAGCCAACCTCCTACGAGCAGTACTTC. Its protein product is CASSDQPTSYEQYF.

This clone showed up just once. The CDR3 is CSASLRALGDNEQFF. In DNA form, the CDR3 reads TGCAGTGCTAGTCTTAGGGCTCTTGGGGACAATGAGCAGTTCTTC. This chain joins TRBV20-1 and TRBJ2-1; D remains ambiguous. The germline V and J ends were trimmed by 3 bases and 5 bases, with 17 bases remaining between them. In germline, CDR1 is DFQATT, CDR2 SNEGSKA (reference sequence). The CDR3 spans 15 residues.

This chain connects TRBV3-1 (or the pseudogene TRBV3-2) to TRBJ2-2, with 7 positions matching TRBD2. The junction had 11 bases not matched to a gene; V was cut back by 4 bases and J by 6 bases. Per germline, CDR1 LGHDT and CDR2 YNNKEL (reference sequence). The CDR3 is 16 residues long. This chain's CDR3 is CASSRFGAGAAGELFF. Here the CDR3 DNA reads TGTGCCAGCAGCCGTTTCGGGGCGGGAGCCGCCGGGGAGCTGTTTTTT.

The chain couples TRBV13 to TRBJ2-7; TRBD1 matches 7 bases. The CDR3 consists of 14 residues. V was clipped by 5 bases and J by 2 bases; unmatched bases: 6. Looked up from germline, CDR1 is PRHDT and CDR2 is FYEKMQ (reference sequence). For the CDR3, the DNA is TGTGCCAGCAGCACAGGGGCGGCCCCCTACGAGCAGTACTTC. It translates to CASSTGAAPYEQYF.

The chain couples TRBV7-2 to TRBJ1-2; the D gene is possibly TRBD1 (5 bases). The germline V gene encodes CDR1 SGHTA and CDR2 FQGNSA. The CDR3 runs to 13 residues. V was trimmed by 5 bases and J by 3 bases, leaving 10 bases between them. CDR3: CASSIDRYYGYTF. The CDR3 nucleotides are TGTGCCAGCAGCATCGACAGATACTATGGCTACACCTTC.

To note about this clone: Other DNA sequences in the same sample also yield this CDR3. The rearrangement uses TRBV30 and TRBJ1-5, with D perhaps matching TRBD1 (5 bases). V was cut by 0 bases and J by 5 bases, with 8 bases left in between. There are 13 residues in the CDR3. Germline-derived CDR1 and CDR2 are GTSNPN and SVGIG (reference sequence). The CDR3, as DNA: TGTGCCTGGAGTGTGGGACCCGATCAGCCCCAGCATTTT. This codes for CAWSVGPDQPQHF.

This clone came up once. The chain recombines TRBV29-1 with TRBJ2-5; D is perhaps TRBD1 or TRBD2 (5 bases each). The CDR3 is 12 residues long. Germline-derived CDR1 and CDR2 are SQVTM and ANQGSEA. V lost 7 bases and J 0 bases, leaving 9 bases between the germline ends. The CDR3 DNA follows: TGCAGCGGGGGACGGTACCAAGAGACCCAGTACTTC. The encoded protein is CSGGRYQETQYF.

V is TRBV25-1 and J is TRBJ1-2, with 10 bases that match TRBD1. This CDR3 has 13 amino acids. The germline gives CDR1 MGHDK, CDR2 SYGVNS. The junction had 1 base not matched to a gene; V was cut back by 4 bases and J by 5 bases. CDR3 protein: CASSGTGGYGYTF. In nucleotides, the CDR3 is TGTGCCAGCAGTGGGACAGGGGGGTATGGCTACACCTTC.